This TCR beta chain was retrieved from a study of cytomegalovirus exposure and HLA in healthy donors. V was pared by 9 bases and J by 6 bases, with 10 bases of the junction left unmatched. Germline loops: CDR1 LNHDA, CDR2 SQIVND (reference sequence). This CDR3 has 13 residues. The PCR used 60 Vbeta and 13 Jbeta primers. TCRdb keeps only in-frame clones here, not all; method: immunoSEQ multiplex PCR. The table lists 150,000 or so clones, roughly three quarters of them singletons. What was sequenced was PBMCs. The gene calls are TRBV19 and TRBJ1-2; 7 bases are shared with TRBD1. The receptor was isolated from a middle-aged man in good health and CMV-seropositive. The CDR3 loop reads CASQTGKDDGYTF. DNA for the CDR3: TGTGCCAGCCAGACAGGGAAAGATGATGGCTACACCTTC.